Below, 28 T cell receptor beta chains from the same sample are listed, as sequenced in a study of lymphopenia after photon versus proton radiotherapy. Libraries were prepared by immunoSEQ multiplex PCR; TCRdb keeps only in-frame clonotypes and omits some of them. Of approximately 35,000 clones detected, 85% to 90% appear once; the ten largest clones hold 6.8%. Material: peripheral blood, obtained from a patient treated with photon-based radiotherapy. The receptor set was obtained from a woman between 50 and 59 years old with pancreatic cancer.

The chain is built from TRBV7-9 and TRBJ1-4; D might be TRBD1 (5 bases). Trimming left V 3 bases short and J 8 bases short, with 13 bases between. The CDR3 extends over 14 amino acids. From germline, CDR1 is SEHNR and CDR2 FQNEAQ (reference sequence). The CDR3 sequence is CASSLATVGEKLFF. CDR3 coding DNA: TGTGCCAGCAGCTTGGCGACAGTGGGCGAAAAACTGTTTTTT.

This sequence joins TRBV4-3 and TRBJ2-2; possible D gene TRBD1, 6 bases. CDR1 and CDR2 (germline): LGHNA, YSLEER. V was clipped by 3 bases and J by 8 bases, with 13 bases between them. This CDR3 has 14 residues. CDR3 coding DNA: TGCGCCAGCAGCCAGGATCACGACAGGGGGGAGCTGTTTTTT. This encodes CASSQDHDRGELFF.

The chain carries TRBV29-1 and TRBJ1-2; weak D call: TRBD1 (6 bases). Germline CDR1 is SQVTM and CDR2 is ANQGSEA. The CDR3 runs to 14 residues. The V end was cut by 4 bases, the J end by 6 bases, with 18 bases between. CDR3 residues: CSVGLRGRGNGYTF. DNA of the CDR3: TGCAGCGTTGGTCTCCGAGGCAGGGGAAATGGCTACACCTTC.

The V and J genes are TRBV7-3 and TRBJ2-1, with D possibly matching TRBD1 (5 bases). V was pared by 0 bases and J by 1 base, with 7 bases between. Looked up from germline, CDR1 is SGHTA and CDR2 is FQGTGA. CDR3 size: 15 residues. The CDR3 DNA sequence: TGTGCCAGCAGCTTAACGCGGACATCCTACAATGAGCAGTTCTTC. Translating it yields CASSLTRTSYNEQFF.

The rearrangement links TRBV27 to TRBJ1-6; 8 bases fit TRBD1. The CDR3 runs to 16 residues. Germline V gene data show CDR1 as MNHEY and CDR2 as SMNVEV (reference sequence). With 0 bases clipped from V and 7 bases from J, the junction kept 5 bases outside the gene matches. The CDR3 DNA reads TGTGCCAGCAGTTTATCGGACAGGGCTCCGAATTCACCCCTCCACTTT. Translated: CASSLSDRAPNSPLHF.

The chain recombines TRBV19 with TRBJ2-1; 12 bases line up with TRBD2. Germline V gene lookup returns CDR1 LNHDA and CDR2 SQIVND (reference sequence). J lost 4 bases, V lost 6 bases, and 13 bases had no gene match. CDR3 length: 18 amino acids. The CDR3 spells CASSTLGWTSGIYNEQFF. The CDR3, as DNA: TGTGCCAGTAGCACACTAGGATGGACTAGCGGGATATACAATGAGCAGTTCTTC.

Comment on this clone: Other DNA sequences in the sample encode the same CDR3. The chain links TRBV5-1 to TRBJ2-1; 11 positions match TRBD2. CDR3 length: 15 amino acids. Germline V CDR1 and CDR2: SGHRS, YFSETQ. V was pared by 5 bases and J by 3 bases, with 4 bases of the junction left unmatched. CDR3 region: CASSPGLAGYNEQFF. The CDR3 region has the DNA TGCGCCAGCAGTCCCGGACTAGCGGGCTACAATGAGCAGTTCTTC.

As concerns this clone: One end of the junction fails to match germline, which may point to a read error. The chain has TRBV9 and TRBJ2-7; D perhaps matches TRBD1 (5 bases). In germline, CDR1 is SGDLS, CDR2 YYNGEE. The CDR3 extends over 14 amino acids. The DNA of the CDR3 is TGTGCCAGCAGCGTCCCTGGAGTCCAGGGCCCCGCTCACTTC. It translates to CASSVPGVQGPAHF.

This clone was detected once. The gene calls are TRBV6-5 and TRBJ2-1, with TRBD1 matching over 7 bases. V lost 0 bases and J lost 7; bases outside the gene matches: 6. The CDR3 has 15 amino acids. CDR1 is MNHEY and CDR2 is SVGAGI in the germline V gene. The CDR3 nucleotides read TGTGCCAGCAGTTACTCGGGACAGCTGGGGAATGAGCAGTTCTTC. It translates to CASSYSGQLGNEQFF.

The chain has TRBV28 and TRBJ2-3; D is unclear. CDR1 is MDHEN and CDR2 is SYDVKM in the germline V gene. The CDR3 sequence is 17 residues long. V was cut by 2 bases and J by 1 base, with 16 bases left in between. DNA of the CDR3: TGTGCCAGCAGTTTAGTGCCACCGGCGGCACGCACAGATACGCAGTATTTT. Protein sequence: CASSLVPPAARTDTQYF.

This chain links TRBV5-1 with TRBJ1-1; D unresolved. CDR3 length: 14 amino acids. CDR1 SGHRS and CDR2 YFSETQ come from the germline V gene. The V gene lost 0 bases and the J gene lost 1 base, with 7 bases spanning the gap. CDR3 amino acids: CASSLASRNTEAFF. The CDR3 DNA sequence: TGCGCCAGCAGCTTGGCCTCTAGGAACACTGAAGCTTTCTTT. The full variable domain, completed using reference TRBV5-1 and TRBJ1-1, is KAGVTQTPRYLIKTRGQQVTLSCSPISGHRSVSWYQQTPGQGLQFLFEYFSETQRNKGNFPGRFSGRQFSNSRSEMNVSTLELGDSALYLCASSLASRNTEAFFGQGTRLTVV.

The chain joins TRBV5-1 to TRBJ2-1, with D possibly being TRBD2 (5 bases). From germline, CDR1 is SGHRS and CDR2 YFSETQ. V was pared by 0 bases and J by 0 bases, with 10 bases between. The length of the CDR3 is 16 residues. This CDR3 is CASSLATGSSYNEQFF. DNA for the CDR3: TGCGCCAGCAGCTTGGCCACGGGGAGCTCCTACAATGAGCAGTTCTTC.

V usage is TRBV27 and J usage is TRBJ1-1; no reliable D call. Germline assignment: CDR1 MNHEY and CDR2 SMNVEV (reference sequence). Trimming shortened V by 7 bases and J by 1 base, and 4 bases separated the two germline ends. The CDR3 length is 11 residues. The DNA for the CDR3 is TGTGCCAGCAAGAGGAACACTGAAGCTTTCTTT. Residues: CASKRNTEAFF.

This clone was detected a few times. The chain joins TRBV18 to TRBJ1-5, with TRBD1 as a possible D gene (6 bases). Germline CDR1 reads KGHSH; CDR2 reads LQKENI. CDR3 length: 16 residues. V was clipped by 4 bases and J by 3 bases, with 16 bases between them. The CDR3 nucleotides read TGTGCCAGCTCACGGGCAGGGGTTGGAAACAATCAGCCCCAGCATTTT. Protein sequence: CASSRAGVGNNQPQHF.

The J gene is TRBJ2-7, the V gene TRBV29-1, with a possible D match to TRBD1 (6 bases). CDR1 and CDR2 (germline): SQVTM, ANQGSEA. There are 12 residues in the CDR3. V was clipped by 6 bases and J by 3 bases, with 12 bases between them. Here the CDR3 reads CSVKQGDYEQYF. In DNA form, the CDR3 reads TGCAGCGTCAAACAGGGTGACTACGAGCAGTACTTC.

This sequence joins TRBV7-2 and TRBJ2-2; D is unclear. Trimming pared 5 bases from V and 5 bases from J, leaving 9 bases between. The CDR3 is made up of 13 amino acids. Germline loops: CDR1 SGHTA, CDR2 FQGNSA. Written as DNA, the CDR3 is TGTGCCAGCAGCCAAGTACTGACCGGGGAGCTGTTTTTT. The encoded protein is CASSQVLTGELFF.

This clone was seen only a few times. The V and J genes are TRBV7-8 and TRBJ2-3, with 7 bases aligning to TRBD2. The V gene's germline CDR1 is SGHVS and CDR2 FQNEAQ. The ends lost 2 bases at V and 4 bases at J; junction bases unmatched: 9. This CDR3 contains 16 residues. The DNA of the CDR3 is TGTGCCAGCAGCTTAAACCCAGGGCGGGAGCCAGATACGCAGTATTTT. Translated: CASSLNPGREPDTQYF.

The chain joins TRBV7-8 to TRBJ2-1, with 11 positions matching TRBD2. Germline V lookup: CDR1 SGHVS, CDR2 FQNEAQ. The CDR3 sequence is 19 residues long. Trimming at V came to 7 bases and at J to 1 base, leaving 15 bases not matched to a gene. The CDR3 is CASTQKEISGRGSYNEQFF. In DNA, the CDR3 is TGTGCCAGCACCCAAAAGGAGATTAGCGGGAGGGGGTCCTACAATGAGCAGTTCTTC.

This chain uses TRBV5-6 with TRBJ2-1; 8 nucleotides agree with TRBD1. Germline CDR1 SGHDT, CDR2 YYEEEE. This CDR3 comprises 15 residues. Trimming cost V 4 bases and J 3 bases; bases outside gene matches: 6. The chain's CDR3 is CASSLGTGVYNEQFF. Here the CDR3 DNA reads TGTGCCAGCAGCCTAGGGACAGGCGTCTACAATGAGCAGTTCTTC.

The chain combines TRBV7-6 with TRBJ2-2; D is undetermined. Between the trimmed V and J ends, which lost 3 bases and 10 bases, there was a span of 9 bases. CDR3 length: 12 amino acids. Germline-derived CDR1 and CDR2 are SGHVS and FNYEAQ. CDR3 DNA sequence: TGTGCCAGCAGCTTGTATGGTCAGGAGCTGTTTTTT. Translated: CASSLYGQELFF.

The CDR3 DNA is TGTGCCACCAGCAGAGCCAGAGATAGCACAGATACGCAGTATTTT. Its translation is CATSRARDSTDTQYF. The chain combines TRBV15 with TRBJ2-3; D is ambiguous. Germline CDR1 is LNHNV and CDR2 is YYDKDF (reference sequence). There are 15 residues in the CDR3. Between the trimmed V and J ends, which lost 1 base and 0 bases, there was a span of 8 bases.

The chain links TRBV7-9 to TRBJ2-1, with TRBD2 matching over 8 bases. The CDR3 has 15 amino acids. V lost 1 base, J lost 12 bases, and 11 bases stayed unmatched. Germline CDR1 SEHNR, CDR2 FQNEAQ (reference sequence). CDR3 nucleotides: TGTGCCAGCAGCTTAGACGGGAGGGCGAGTGGGGGGCAGTTCTTC. This gives the protein CASSLDGRASGGQFF.

In DNA form, the CDR3 reads TGTGCCAGCAGCGTAGACGGTAGCGGGTCTAGCACAGATACGCAGTATTTT. The encoded protein is CASSVDGSGSSTDTQYF. The rearrangement links TRBV9 to TRBJ2-3; 7 bases match TRBD2. CDR1 SGDLS and CDR2 YYNGEE come from the germline V gene. This CDR3 region has 17 residues. V gave up 0 bases and J gave up 0 bases; unmatched junction bases: 7.

The chain recombines TRBV5-1 with TRBJ1-6; 7 bases fit TRBD1. Trimming removed 0 bases from V and 7 bases from J; junction bases left unmatched: 1. This CDR3 spans 14 amino acids. Per the germline V gene, CDR1 is SGHRS and CDR2 is YFSETQ. As DNA, the CDR3 is TGCGCCAGCAGCTTGGGGGACAGCAATTCACCCCTCCACTTT. Amino acid sequence: CASSLGDSNSPLHF. The full variable domain, in which reference TRBV5-1 and TRBJ1-6 provide the parts outside the CDR3, is KAGVTQTPRYLIKTRGQQVTLSCSPISGHRSVSWYQQTPGQGLQFLFEYFSETQRNKGNFPGRFSGRQFSNSRSEMNVSTLELGDSALYLCASSLGDSNSPLHFGNGTRLTVT.

This clone was observed a single time. This chain connects TRBV7-9 to TRBJ2-1; D not certain. The CDR3 loop spans 13 amino acids. Between the trimmed V and J ends, which lost 5 bases and 10 bases, there was a span of 15 bases. Germline-derived CDR1 and CDR2 are SEHNR and FQNEAQ (reference sequence). CDR3 sequence: CASSPYGGGEQFF. DNA of the CDR3: TGTGCCAGCAGCCCTTACGGCGGTGGGGAGCAGTTCTTC.

V is TRBV2 and J is TRBJ1-4, with D hard to call. Per the germline V gene, CDR1 is SNHLY and CDR2 is FYNNEI. This CDR3 has 13 residues. Deletions cut 6 bases from V and 7 bases from J, with 12 bases between. The CDR3 here is CASSPERGEKLFF. The DNA of the CDR3 is TGTGCCAGCAGCCCTGAACGCGGTGAAAAACTGTTTTTT. Looking up the rest from reference TRBV2 and TRBJ1-4 gives the full variable domain: EPEVTQTPSHQVTQMGQEVILRCVPISNHLYFYWYRQILGQKVEFLVSFYNNEISEKSEIFDDQFSVERPDGSNFTLKIRSTKLEDSAMYFCASSPERGEKLFFGSGTQLSVL.

J is TRBJ2-1 and V is TRBV14; perhaps TRBD2 as D (5 bases). Between the trimmed V and J ends, which lost 4 bases and 0 bases, there was a span of 10 bases. The CDR3 runs to 15 residues. Per germline, CDR1 SGHDN and CDR2 FVKESK. CDR3 protein: CASSPPGTSYNEQFF. The DNA for the CDR3 is TGTGCCAGCAGCCCCCCGGGAACCTCCTACAATGAGCAGTTCTTC.

V and J are TRBV29-1 and TRBJ1-1; D unclear. CDR3 size: 11 residues. In germline, CDR1 is SQVTM, CDR2 ANQGSEA. With 4 bases removed from V and 9 bases from J, the gap between germline ends came to 12 bases. The CDR3 reads CSVVAAWKAFF. The CDR3 nucleotides are TGCAGCGTTGTGGCAGCTTGGAAAGCTTTCTTT.